The rows below give T cell receptor beta chains drawn from one sample of a study of regulatory T cells in long-lasting Graves disease. A single record per CDR3 protein comes from TCRdb applying MiXCR to the multiplex PCR reads. The sample has 350,000 to 450,000 distinct CDR3 sequences; about 16% are singletons. These data were also filed under a second study, of T cells in Graves' hyperthyroidism and ophthalmopathy.

The sample here was peripheral blood mononuclear cells (PBMCs), taken at new diagnosis, from a patient treated with antithyroid drugs. The source is a woman in her twenties or thirties with Graves disease. Each CDR3 is given with its conserved first and last residue. The D gene is left open where the match is weak. Clone sizes are given selectively: once, few, many, or a class where the clone is expanded.

j_call,v_call,clone_size,d_call,cdr3_aa,cdr3_nt
TRBJ2-7,TRBV18,NA,NA,CASSPRAGDSYEQYF,TGTGCCAGCTCACCACGTGCAGGTGACTCCTACGAGCAGTACTTC
TRBJ2-1,TRBV7-3,many,TRBD2,CASSLAVKGEQFF,TGTGCCAGCAGCCTAGCGGTAAAGGGTGAGCAGTTCTTC
TRBJ2-1,TRBV7-2,few,NA,CASSLSTREQFF,TGTGCCAGCAGCTTGTCTACTAGAGAGCAGTTCTTC
TRBJ2-3,TRBV12-3/TRBV12-4,many,NA,CASSLDGLAPYTDTQYF,TGTGCCAGCAGTTTAGATGGGCTAGCGCCATACACAGATACGCAGTATTTT
TRBJ2-4,TRBV10-3,NA,NA,CAIGAPNIQYF,TGTGCCATCGGGGCTCCAAACATTCAGTACTTC
TRBJ1-2,TRBV6-1,NA,TRBD1,CASSRIRQGRNYGYTF,TGTGCCAGCAGCAGAATACGACAGGGAAGAAACTATGGCTACACCTTC
TRBJ2-7,TRBV20-1,many,NA,CSATRFGYEQYF,TGCAGTGCTACAAGGTTCGGCTACGAGCAGTACTTC
TRBJ2-3,TRBV10-3,few,NA,CAIGGSTDTQYF,TGTGCCATCGGCGGATCCACAGATACGCAGTATTTT
TRBJ2-7,TRBV24-1,NA,NA,CATSTGPTGEQYF,TGTGCCACTTCAACAGGACCCACGGGGGAGCAGTACTTC
TRBJ1-5,TRBV3-1,many,NA,CASSQDSGGLGQPQHF,TGTGCCAGCAGCCAAGATTCGGGGGGCTTAGGGCAGCCCCAGCATTTT
TRBJ1-1,TRBV20-1,many,NA,CSANGAEAFF,TGCAGTGCTAACGGAGCTGAAGCTTTCTTT
TRBJ1-5,TRBV7-8,many,NA,CASSLRRTDTYSNQPQHF,TGTGCCAGCAGCTTACGTCGGACCGACACATATAGCAATCAGCCCCAGCATTTT
TRBJ2-1,TRBV27,NA,NA,CASSSGGTNEQFF,TGTGCCAGCAGTTCCGGGGGGACAAATGAGCAGTTCTTC
TRBJ2-4,TRBV7-2,few,TRBD2,CASSSLGGAGKNIQYF,TGTGCCAGCAGCAGCCTCGGGGGGGCTGGCAAAAACATTCAGTACTTC
TRBJ1-1,TRBV5-6,NA,TRBD1,CASSLGQGLNTEAFF,TGTGCCAGCAGCTTGGGACAGGGGCTGAACACTGAAGCTTTCTTT
TRBJ2-2,TRBV27,many,NA,CASHPEGELFF,TGTGCCAGCCACCCGGAAGGGGAGCTGTTTTTT
TRBJ2-2,TRBV28,many,NA,CASSLGFRELNTGELFF,TGTGCCAGCAGTTTAGGGTTCCGGGAGTTAAACACCGGGGAGCTGTTTTTT
TRBJ1-2,TRBV20-1,NA,TRBD1,CSAPWQGASYGYTF,TGCAGTGCTCCGTGGCAGGGGGCGAGCTATGGCTACACCTTC
TRBJ1-5,TRBV5-1,few,TRBD1,CASSVGTGRNQPQHF,TGCGCCAGCAGCGTAGGGACAGGGAGAAATCAGCCCCAGCATTTT
TRBJ2-1,TRBV11-3,many,NA,CASSLDLSGRYNEQFF,TGTGCCAGCAGCTTAGATCTTTCCGGGCGGTACAATGAGCAGTTCTTC
TRBJ2-2,TRBV10-3,many,NA,CAIRDTPSRTGELFF,TGTGCCATCAGGGACACCCCGTCCCGCACCGGGGAGCTGTTTTTT
TRBJ2-7,TRBV6-1,many,TRBD2,CASSERWLAGGEQYF,TGTGCCAGCAGTGAACGGTGGCTAGCGGGAGGTGAGCAGTACTTC
TRBJ2-7,TRBV12-3/TRBV12-4,NA,NA,CASSFVTVYEQYF,TGTGCCAGCAGTTTTGTGACAGTCTACGAGCAGTACTTC
TRBJ1-1,TRBV30,NA,NA,CAWQLGFGTEAFF,TGTGCCTGGCAATTGGGTTTCGGTACTGAAGCTTTCTTT
TRBJ1-6,TRBV3-1,many,NA,CASSPTQDSHSPLHF,TGTGCCAGCAGCCCGACTCAGGACAGCCATTCACCCCTCCACTTT
TRBJ2-3,TRBV25-1,NA,NA,CASSDPGGRTQYF,TGTGCCAGCAGTGATCCAGGAGGCCGAACGCAGTATTTT
TRBJ2-7,TRBV12-3/TRBV12-4,few,TRBD2,CASSLAGLAPCEQYF,TGTGCCAGCAGTTTAGCGGGACTAGCACCCTGCGAGCAGTACTTC
TRBJ1-1,TRBV6-1,many,NA,CASSNTAGEAFF,TGTGCCAGCAGTAATACAGCGGGTGAAGCTTTCTTT
TRBJ2-7,TRBV4-1,NA,TRBD2,CASSQDRPGGLIHEQYF,TGCGCCAGCAGCCAAGATAGACCGGGAGGCCTCATCCACGAGCAGTACTTC
TRBJ2-7,TRBV29-1,many,TRBD1,CSVEVWGQGSYEQYF,TGCAGCGTTGAAGTCTGGGGACAGGGGTCCTACGAGCAGTACTTC
TRBJ2-1,TRBV11-2,many,TRBD2,CASSPLAGEYNEQFF,TGTGCCAGCAGCCCACTAGCGGGAGAGTACAATGAGCAGTTCTTC
TRBJ2-7,TRBV10-2,many,TRBD1,CASRVRDRGHEQYF,TGCGCCAGCAGAGTGAGGGACAGGGGCCACGAGCAGTACTTC
TRBJ1-4,TRBV12-3/TRBV12-4,few,TRBD1,CASSWGHRGVGLFF,TGTGCCAGCAGTTGGGGCCACAGGGGAGTGGGACTGTTTTTT
TRBJ2-2,TRBV30,many,NA,CAWSRQLNTGELFF,TGTGCCTGGAGTAGGCAGCTTAACACCGGGGAGCTGTTTTTT
TRBJ1-1,TRBV7-2,many,NA,CASKTGFEAFF,TGTGCCAGCAAGACGGGGTTCGAAGCTTTCTTT
TRBJ2-7,TRBV20-1,NA,TRBD2,CSATNPRSPLAGGSRYEQYF,TGCAGTGCAACCAACCCCCGATCCCCGCTAGCGGGAGGTTCTCGCTACGAGCAGTACTTC
TRBJ2-3,TRBV4-1,NA,TRBD2,CASSDQTSGAPGSTDTQYF,TGCGCCAGCTCAGATCAGACTAGCGGAGCCCCCGGAAGCACAGATACGCAGTATTTT
TRBJ2-3,TRBV7-9,NA,NA,CASSEDSSTDTQYF,TGTGCCAGCAGCGAGGACTCCAGCACAGATACGCAGTATTTT
TRBJ2-1,TRBV7-9,many,TRBD1,CASSLAGTGFTEQFF,TGTGCCAGCAGCTTAGCCGGGACAGGGTTTACTGAGCAGTTCTTC
TRBJ2-6,TRBV13,many,NA,CASSKPSSGANVLTF,TGTGCCAGCAGCAAACCCAGCTCTGGGGCCAACGTCCTGACTTTC
TRBJ2-2,TRBV20-1,NA,TRBD1,CSARDPGQGSGELFF,TGCAGTGCTAGAGATCCGGGACAGGGGTCCGGGGAGCTGTTTTTT
TRBJ2-5,TRBV2,many,TRBD1,CASSGGQHQETQYF,TGTGCCAGCAGTGGGGGACAGCACCAAGAGACCCAGTACTTC
TRBJ1-5,TRBV6-5,many,NA,CASSYKGGEYQPQHF,TGTGCCAGCAGTTACAAGGGGGGGGAGTATCAGCCCCAGCATTTT
TRBJ2-2,TRBV7-2,few,TRBD2,CASSLWASGNTGELFF,TGTGCCAGCAGCTTATGGGCTAGCGGTAACACCGGGGAGCTGTTTTTT
TRBJ1-2,TRBV7-2,many,NA,CASSTTTDSYGYTF,TGTGCCAGCAGCACAACGACAGACTCCTATGGCTACACCTTC
TRBJ2-5,TRBV5-1,many,TRBD2,CASSPTPGLAGDVVETQYF,TGCGCCAGCAGCCCCACGCCGGGACTAGCGGGAGATGTAGTAGAGACCCAGTACTTC
TRBJ1-1,TRBV7-6,NA,NA,CAGSLLGRNTEAFF,TGTGCCGGCAGCTTATTAGGCAGGAACACTGAAGCTTTCTTT
TRBJ1-4,TRBV6-2/TRBV6-3,NA,NA,CASSYSPPGAIEKLFF,TGTGCCAGCAGTTACTCCCCCCCGGGGGCGATTGAAAAACTGTTTTTT
TRBJ2-7,TRBV14,few,NA,CASSLGRIPIYEQYF,TGTGCCAGCAGCCTAGGGCGGATCCCCATCTACGAGCAGTACTTC
TRBJ2-6,TRBV5-1,NA,TRBD1,CASSRQGVSGANVLTF,TGCGCCAGCAGCCGCCAGGGGGTGTCTGGGGCCAACGTCCTGACTTTC
TRBJ2-7,TRBV3-1,many,NA,CASSQDNSYEQYF,TGTGCCAGCAGCCAAGATAATAGCTACGAGCAGTACTTC
TRBJ2-1,TRBV12-3/TRBV12-4,few,TRBD2,CASSLGGGGSSEQFF,TGTGCCAGCAGTTTGGGAGGCGGGGGGTCAAGTGAGCAGTTCTTC
TRBJ2-7,TRBV12-3/TRBV12-4,NA,TRBD1,CASSLGTGGWNEQYF,TGTGCCAGCAGTTTAGGAACAGGGGGCTGGAACGAGCAGTACTTC
TRBJ2-2,TRBV6-1,NA,TRBD2,CAGVAGGYTGELFF,TGTGCCGGCGTTGCGGGAGGGTACACCGGGGAGCTGTTTTTT
TRBJ2-1,TRBV5-1,many,NA,CASSDPIMGFSSYNEQFF,TGTGCCAGCAGCGACCCGATCATGGGGTTCAGCTCCTACAATGAGCAGTTCTTC
TRBJ1-4,TRBV6-1,NA,TRBD1,CATQIGQGRTNEKLFF,TGTGCCACCCAGATAGGACAGGGCCGAACTAATGAAAAACTGTTTTTT
TRBJ2-7,TRBV12-3/TRBV12-4,few,NA,CASSFLPPRNERYF,TGTGCCAGCAGTTTTCTGCCTCCTAGGAACGAGCGGTACTTC
TRBJ1-2,TRBV5-1,many,TRBD1,CASSLPGQGSDGYTF,TGCGCCAGCAGCTTACCCGGACAGGGCTCGGATGGCTACACCTTC
TRBJ2-5,TRBV12-3/TRBV12-4,few,TRBD2,CASSYDRTSGNVTQYF,TGTGCCAGCAGTTACGACCGGACTAGCGGGAACGTGACCCAGTACTTC
TRBJ2-1,TRBV6-2/TRBV6-3,NA,NA,CASRAGTGGYNEQFF,TGTGCCAGCAGGGCGGGGACGGGCGGCTACAATGAGCAGTTCTTC